This entry lists 18 T cell receptor beta chains sequenced from one sample in a study of cytomegalovirus exposure and HLA in healthy donors. The PCR made use of 60 Vbeta and 13 Jbeta primers. Using immunoSEQ multiplex PCR, the repertoire was profiled, and TCRdb retains in-frame clones only, with some absent. The sample lists about 190,000 clones; just under 75% were seen once. Sequenced: PBMCs. These receptors came from a woman between 25 and 40 years old in good health and CMV-seropositive.

The rearrangement uses TRBV5-5 and TRBJ2-1; 7 nucleotides align to TRBD2. Germline CDR1 SGHKS, CDR2 YYEKEE (reference sequence). The CDR3 runs to 14 residues. V lost 1 base and J lost 8; bases outside the gene matches: 6. CDR3 bases: TGTGCCAGCAGCTTGTCCGGGGGGACCTATGAGCAGTTCTTC. It yields the protein CASSLSGGTYEQFF.

The chain uses TRBV27 and TRBJ2-4; a weak D match, TRBD1 (6 bases). Germline V gives CDR1 MNHEY, CDR2 SMNVEV (reference sequence). Trimming stripped 7 bases from V and 10 bases from J, with 17 bases between. This CDR3 has 13 residues. The chain's CDR3 is CASTPQGARIQYF. CDR3 DNA sequence: TGTGCCAGCACCCCACAGGGAGCTAGAATTCAGTACTTC.

This clone is a singleton in its sample. The chain carries TRBV5-4 and TRBJ1-2; a possible D gene is TRBD1 (5 bases). This CDR3 region has 15 residues. V shed 5 bases and J shed 4 bases, with 18 bases lying between them. Per the germline V gene, CDR1 is SGHNT and CDR2 is YYREEE (reference sequence). CDR3 nucleotides: TGTGCCAGCAGGGCTTACAGGTCCTCCGGCTATGGCTACACCTTC. Protein: CASRAYRSSGYGYTF.

The rearrangement joins TRBV2 to TRBJ1-5; no firm D call. Per germline, CDR1 SNHLY and CDR2 FYNNEI. The V and J ends lost 8 bases and 0 bases respectively, with 11 bases between them. CDR3 length equals 14 residues. In DNA form, the CDR3 reads TGTGCCAGCGGCACTGGGCTTAGCAATCAGCCCCAGCATTTT. Translated, it gives CASGTGLSNQPQHF.

The chain joins TRBV19 to TRBJ1-1; maybe TRBD1 (6 bases). The CDR3 loop spans 15 amino acids. The germline V and J ends were trimmed by 3 bases and 3 bases, with 14 bases remaining between them. Germline CDR1 and CDR2: LNHDA and SQIVND (reference sequence). This chain's CDR3 is CASSIMGGGDTEAFF. CDR3 coding DNA: TGTGCCAGTAGTATTATGGGGGGGGGCGACACTGAAGCTTTCTTT. Full variable domain (missing parts from reference TRBV19 and TRBJ1-1): DGGITQSPKYLFRKEGQNVTLSCEQNLNHDAMYWYRQDPGQGLRLIYYSQIVNDFQKGDIAEGYSVSREKKESFPLTVTSAQKNPTAFYLCASSIMGGGDTEAFFGQGTRLTVV.

The rearrangement joins TRBV18 to TRBJ2-2; 7 bases agree with TRBD1. The CDR3 runs to 17 residues. V shed 3 bases and J 2 bases; nucleotides not matched to a gene: 9. In germline, CDR1 is KGHSH, CDR2 LQKENI. The CDR3 here is CASSPPVGTANTGELFF. Written as DNA, the CDR3 is TGTGCCAGCTCACCCCCGGTGGGGACAGCTAACACCGGGGAGCTGTTTTTT.

The V call is TRBV4-1, the J call TRBJ2-1; maybe TRBD2 (6 bases). CDR1 and CDR2 (germline): MGHRA, YSYEKL. The V gene lost 1 base and the J gene lost 7 bases, with 11 bases spanning the gap. CDR3 length: 14 residues. CDR3 DNA sequence: TGCGCCAGCAGCCAAGCGGGAGCGCGTAATGAGCAGTTCTTC. This gives the protein CASSQAGARNEQFF.

The genes are TRBV6-1 and TRBJ2-5; 13 bases are a match to TRBD2. The J segment lost 6 bases and the V segment lost 7 bases, leaving 8 bases of the junction unmatched. Germline values: CDR1 MNHNS, CDR2 SASEGT. This CDR3 is built from 15 residues. The CDR3 loop is CASTLSGTSGKTQYF. The CDR3, as DNA: TGTGCCAGCACACTCTCCGGGACTAGCGGGAAGACCCAGTACTTC.

The V gene is TRBV5-1, the J gene TRBJ1-6, with 11 bases lining up with TRBD1. Germline V gene sequence: CDR1 SGHRS, CDR2 YFSETQ. This CDR3 comprises 16 residues. The J segment lost 7 bases and the V segment lost 3 bases, leaving 6 bases of the junction unmatched. The CDR3 DNA follows: TGCGCCAGCAGCTGGAGGGGACAGGGGGACAATTCACCCCTCCACTTT. The encoded protein is CASSWRGQGDNSPLHF. The full variable domain, its missing parts supplied by reference TRBV5-1 and TRBJ1-6, is KAGVTQTPRYLIKTRGQQVTLSCSPISGHRSVSWYQQTPGQGLQFLFEYFSETQRNKGNFPGRFSGRQFSNSRSEMNVSTLELGDSALYLCASSWRGQGDNSPLHFGNGTRLTVT.

The CDR3 DNA follows: TGTGCCAGCAGTCCCTCATCCGGGGGGGCCTGGGCTGGAAACACCATATATTTT. This encodes CASSPSSGGAWAGNTIYF. The gene calls are TRBV28 and TRBJ1-3; tentative D call: TRBD1 (6 bases). The CDR3 spans 18 residues. V was shortened by 5 bases and J by 2 bases, with 22 bases between the two germline ends. The germline V gene has CDR1 MDHEN and CDR2 SYDVKM.

The chain couples TRBV7-8 to TRBJ2-5; D gene unclear. Near its end, the DNA agrees better with TRBJ2-7, so the J call may be wrong. CDR1 and CDR2 from the germline V gene are SGHVS and FQNEAQ. The CDR3 consists of 14 residues. This CDR3 is CASSFNAQIYEQYF. DNA of the CDR3: TGTGCCAGCAGCTTTAATGCTCAAATCTACGAGCAGTACTTC.

The chain is built from TRBV11-2 and TRBJ1-6, with TRBD1 as a possible D gene (5 bases). This CDR3 has 15 amino acids. The V end lost 3 bases, the J end lost 10 bases, and 16 bases lay between the germline ends. Germline V gene data show CDR1 as SGHAT and CDR2 as FQNNGV. Here the CDR3 reads CASSLPTAGASPLHF. As DNA, the CDR3 is TGTGCCAGCAGCTTGCCGACAGCGGGAGCGTCACCCCTCCACTTT.

This clone has a handful of counts. The chain is built from TRBV19 and TRBJ2-7; 8 bases match TRBD1. V lost 10 bases to trimming and J lost 0 bases; unmatched junction nucleotides: 14. This CDR3 contains 16 residues. Germline CDR1 reads LNHDA; CDR2 reads SQIVND (reference sequence). CDR3 nucleotides: TGTGCCACCAAACAAATTGCGGGACAGGCCTCCTACGAGCAGTACTTC. This sequence encodes CATKQIAGQASYEQYF.

This sequence joins TRBV2 and TRBJ1-5, with TRBD1 identical over 8 bases. Germline CDR1 SNHLY, CDR2 FYNNEI. With V trimmed by 0 bases and J by 12 bases, 13 bases remained unmatched. The CDR3 consists of 16 residues. The CDR3 DNA reads TGTGCCAGCAGTGAAGCCGCAGACAGGGGTCGGAATCACCAGCATTTT. As protein: CASSEAADRGRNHQHF.

This chain uses TRBV27 with TRBJ2-7; 7 positions agree with TRBD1. The CDR3 runs to 14 residues. After removal of 5 bases from V and 2 bases from J, the junction contained 6 bases not matched to a gene. Germline-derived CDR1 and CDR2 are MNHEY and SMNVEV (reference sequence). CDR3 protein: CASSPRDSTYEQYF. In DNA form, the CDR3 reads TGTGCCAGCAGTCCTCGGGACAGTACCTACGAGCAGTACTTC.

In regard to this clone: One end of the junction does not line up with germline, which may come from a read error. The rearrangement links TRBV7-9 to TRBJ1-1; 7 bases are a match to TRBD1. The CDR3 has 15 amino acids. Germline V gene lookup returns CDR1 SEHNR and CDR2 FQNEAQ (reference sequence). The CDR3 nucleotides are TGTTCCAGCAGTCACCGGGGGACAGACACGAGTGAAGCTTTCTTT. Translating it yields CSSSHRGTDTSEAFF.

The chain links TRBV7-8 to TRBJ1-1; D gene unclear. This CDR3 contains 13 residues. Germline CDR1 reads SGHVS; CDR2 reads FQNEAQ. The germline V and J ends were trimmed by 5 bases and 4 bases, with 11 bases remaining between them. CDR3 amino acids: CASSNGGSTEAFF. The CDR3 DNA follows: TGTGCCAGCAGCAACGGAGGGTCCACTGAAGCTTTCTTT.

This chain connects TRBV7-8 to TRBJ2-2; 9 bases fit TRBD2. This CDR3 comprises 18 residues. CDR1 and CDR2 from the germline V gene are SGHVS and FQNEAQ. The trim removed 5 bases at V and 0 bases at J, leaving 10 bases unmatched. The chain's CDR3 is CASSNGLAGPANTGELFF. The CDR3 bases are TGTGCCAGCAGCAACGGGCTAGCGGGACCCGCGAACACCGGGGAGCTGTTTTTT.